This T cell receptor beta chain was observed in a study of blood T cells in healthy people across ages. Overall study context: When template switching was applied, about one barcoded beta molecule was captured per two T cells.

This clonotype was picked up a small number of times. The second PCR ran roughly 7 to 11 cycles with a sample-barcoded 5' primer and J-beta primers. Through a template-switch adaptor with 12 random nucleotides, each cDNA molecule received a tag. TCRdb itself ran the 5' RACE reads through MiXCR, one entry per CDR3 protein. The table shows approximately 1.5 million distinct CDR3 sequences, with about 31% occurring only once. The CDR3 is 18 residues long. V lost 6 bases and J 2 bases, leaving 28 bases between the germline ends. Germline V gives CDR1 DFQATT, CDR2 SNEGSKA (reference sequence). This sequence originates from a woman aged 25-40 years in good health. The specimen sequenced was blood. The chain is built from TRBV20-1 and TRBJ2-5, with D unresolved. The CDR3 reads CSANRPEARQSSQETQYF. CDR3 in DNA: TGCAGTGCCAACCGGCCCGAAGCTAGGCAGTCTTCACAAGAGACCCAGTACTTC.